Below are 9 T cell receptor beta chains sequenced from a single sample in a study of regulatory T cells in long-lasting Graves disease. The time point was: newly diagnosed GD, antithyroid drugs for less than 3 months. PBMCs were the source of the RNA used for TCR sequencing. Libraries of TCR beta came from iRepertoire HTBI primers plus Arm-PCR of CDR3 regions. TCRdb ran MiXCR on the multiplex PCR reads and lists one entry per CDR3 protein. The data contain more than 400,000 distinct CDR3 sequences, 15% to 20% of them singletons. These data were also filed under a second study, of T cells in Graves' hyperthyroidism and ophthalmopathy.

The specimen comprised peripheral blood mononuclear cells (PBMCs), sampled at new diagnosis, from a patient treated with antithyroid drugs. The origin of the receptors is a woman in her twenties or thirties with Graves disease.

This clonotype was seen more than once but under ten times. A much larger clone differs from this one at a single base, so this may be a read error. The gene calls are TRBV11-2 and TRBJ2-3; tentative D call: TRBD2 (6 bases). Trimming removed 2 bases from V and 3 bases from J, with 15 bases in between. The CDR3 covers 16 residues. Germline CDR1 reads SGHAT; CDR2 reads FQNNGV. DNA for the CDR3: TGTGCCAGCAGCTTAAGCCGGCTAGCGCAGACAGATACGCAGTATTTT. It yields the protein CASSLSRLAQTDTQYF.

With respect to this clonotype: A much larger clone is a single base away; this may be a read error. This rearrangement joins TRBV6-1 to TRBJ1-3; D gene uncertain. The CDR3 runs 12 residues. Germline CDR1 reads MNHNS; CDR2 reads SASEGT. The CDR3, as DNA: TGTGTCGCTGAGAGCTCTGGAAACACCATATATTTT. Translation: CVAESSGNTIYF.

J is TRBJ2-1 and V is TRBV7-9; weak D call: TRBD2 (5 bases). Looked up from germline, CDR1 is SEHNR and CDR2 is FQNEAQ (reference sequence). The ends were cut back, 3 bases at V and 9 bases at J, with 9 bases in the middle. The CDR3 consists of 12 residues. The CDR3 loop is CASSFLAREQFF. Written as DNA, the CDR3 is TGTGCCAGCAGCTTTTTAGCGCGTGAGCAGTTCTTC.

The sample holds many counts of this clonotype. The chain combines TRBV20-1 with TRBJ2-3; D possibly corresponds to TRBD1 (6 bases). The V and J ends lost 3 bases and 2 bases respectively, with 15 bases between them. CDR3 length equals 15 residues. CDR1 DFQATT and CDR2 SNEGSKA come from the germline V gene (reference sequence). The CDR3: CSASVEQGPTDTQYF. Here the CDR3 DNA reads TGCAGTGCTAGTGTCGAGCAGGGGCCCACAGATACGCAGTATTTT.

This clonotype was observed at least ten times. For the CDR3, the DNA is TGTGCCAGCAGCCAAGAAGCTCCGACAGTCAATTCACCCCTCCACTTT. It is translated as CASSQEAPTVNSPLHF. V usage is TRBV3-1 and J usage is TRBJ1-6; tentative D call: TRBD1 (5 bases). The CDR3 runs to 16 residues. Trimming took 0 bases from V and 7 from J, leaving 13 bases between them. CDR1 and CDR2 (germline): LGHDT, YNNKEL (reference sequence).

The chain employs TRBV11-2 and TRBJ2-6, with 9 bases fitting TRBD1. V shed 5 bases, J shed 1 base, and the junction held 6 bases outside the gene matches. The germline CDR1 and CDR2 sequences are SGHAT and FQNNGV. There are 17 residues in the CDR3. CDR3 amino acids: CASSRTGEVSGANVLTF. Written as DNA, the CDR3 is TGTGCCAGCAGCCGGACAGGGGAAGTATCTGGGGCCAACGTCCTGACTTTC.

In DNA form, the CDR3 reads TGTGCCAGCAGCGTAGCTGGGGCAAACACCGGGGAGCTGTTTTTT. It translates to CASSVAGANTGELFF. The V gene is TRBV9, the J gene TRBJ2-2, with D maybe TRBD1 (5 bases). The length of the CDR3 is 15 residues. Germline loops: CDR1 SGDLS, CDR2 YYNGEE. The germline V and J ends were trimmed by 0 bases and 2 bases, with 8 bases remaining between them.

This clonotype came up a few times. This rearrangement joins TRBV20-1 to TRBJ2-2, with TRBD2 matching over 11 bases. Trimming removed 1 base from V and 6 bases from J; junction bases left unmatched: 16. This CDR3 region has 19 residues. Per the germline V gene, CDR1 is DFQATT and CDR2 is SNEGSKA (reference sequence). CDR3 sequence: CSARGAELLLAGVSGELFF. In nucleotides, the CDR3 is TGCAGTGCTAGAGGAGCCGAGCTCCTACTAGCGGGAGTATCCGGGGAGCTGTTTTTT.

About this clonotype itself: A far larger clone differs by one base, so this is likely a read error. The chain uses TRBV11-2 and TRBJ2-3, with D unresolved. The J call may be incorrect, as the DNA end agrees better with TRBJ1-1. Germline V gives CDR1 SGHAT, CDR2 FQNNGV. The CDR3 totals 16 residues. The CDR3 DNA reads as TGTGCCAGCAGCTTAGATCTAATCGTAACCGGGACTGAAGCTTTCTTT. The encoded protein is CASSLDLIVTGTEAFF.